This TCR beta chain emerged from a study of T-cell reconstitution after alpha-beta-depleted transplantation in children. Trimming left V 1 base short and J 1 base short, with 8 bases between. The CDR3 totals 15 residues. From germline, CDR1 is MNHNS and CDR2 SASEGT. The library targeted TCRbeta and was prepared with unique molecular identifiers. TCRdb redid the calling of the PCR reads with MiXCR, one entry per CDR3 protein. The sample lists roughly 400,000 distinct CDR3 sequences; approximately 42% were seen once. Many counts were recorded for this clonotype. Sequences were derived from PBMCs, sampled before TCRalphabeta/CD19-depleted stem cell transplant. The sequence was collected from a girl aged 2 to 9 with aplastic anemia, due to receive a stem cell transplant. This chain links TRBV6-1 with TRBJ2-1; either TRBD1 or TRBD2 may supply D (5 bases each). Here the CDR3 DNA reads TGTGCCAGCAGTGAAGGGGGACGGTCCTACAATGAGCAGTTCTTC. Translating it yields CASSEGGRSYNEQFF.